This T cell receptor beta chain was recovered during a study of T cells in women clearing cervical HPV infection. As to this clone: The read gets to within 3 residues of the CDR3 end, and the germline J gene fills in the rest.

Sequencing was performed with immunoSEQ multiplex PCR; in TCRdb, only in-frame clones are kept and a portion is missing. The table lists about 37,000 clones. Trimming removed 4 bases from V and 3 bases from J; junction bases left unmatched: 8. The germline CDR1 and CDR2 sequences are SGHRS and YFSETQ. The CDR3 has 15 amino acids. The sequence derives from a woman between 18 and 70 years old with a cervical HPV16 infection that either progressed to CIN3+ or cleared (not recorded which). The chain carries TRBV5-1 and TRBJ2-7, with 9 bases that match TRBD2. Sequencing was performed on blood buffy coat. The CDR3: CASSITSGPFYEQYF. CDR3 bases read: TGCGCCAGCAGCATCACTAGCGGGCCCTTCTACGAG.